These 16 T cell receptor beta chains were sequenced from one sample in a study of cytomegalovirus exposure and HLA in healthy donors. This PCR relied on a set of 60 Vbeta primers and 13 Jbeta primers. Generated by immunoSEQ multiplex PCR, the TCRdb table keeps only in-frame clones and is missing some. The sample contains some 60,000 clones, 75% to 85% of which appear only once. Sequenced: PBMCs. The receptors originated from a woman between 35 and 50 years old in good health and CMV-seronegative.

This clone showed up just a few times. The V call is TRBV5-1, the J call TRBJ1-1; D is perhaps TRBD1 (5 bases). The CDR3 consists of 14 residues. The germline CDR1 and CDR2 sequences are SGHRS and YFSETQ. V gave up 4 bases and J gave up 5 bases, with 15 bases separating them. CDR3 nucleotide sequence: TGCGCCAGCAGCGTTCAGGCCGGGGGGACTGAAGCTTTCTTT. It translates to CASSVQAGGTEAFF.

This chain connects TRBV6-5 to TRBJ2-7; 7 nucleotides line up with TRBD1. In germline, CDR1 is MNHEY, CDR2 SVGAGI. J was trimmed by 2 bases and V by 6 bases; bases with no gene match: 10. The CDR3 has 15 residues. The CDR3 coding sequence is TGTGCCAGCAGCCTGGTCGCCGGGACAGCCTACGAGCAGTACTTC. This encodes CASSLVAGTAYEQYF.

The rearrangement links TRBV19 to TRBJ2-3; possibly TRBD1 for D (6 bases). Per germline, CDR1 LNHDA and CDR2 SQIVND (reference sequence). This CDR3 has 14 residues. Deletions cut 6 bases from V and 5 bases from J, with 15 bases between. CDR3 amino acids: CASSLQGVGDTQYF. DNA for the CDR3: TGTGCCAGTAGCCTACAGGGAGTCGGAGATACGCAGTATTTT.

There are a few counts of this clone. This chain uses TRBV5-1 with TRBJ2-2; 11 nucleotides match TRBD1. The CDR3 extends over 17 amino acids. Germline trimming cut 2 bases from V and 5 bases from J; bases unmatched to any gene: 8. Germline V CDR1 and CDR2: SGHRS, YFSETQ. The CDR3 DNA reads TGCGCCAGCAGCTTAAGAGGACAGGGGGCCCTGACCGGGGAGCTGTTTTTT. It is translated as CASSLRGQGALTGELFF. The full variable domain, completed using reference TRBV5-1 and TRBJ2-2, is KAGVTQTPRYLIKTRGQQVTLSCSPISGHRSVSWYQQTPGQGLQFLFEYFSETQRNKGNFPGRFSGRQFSNSRSEMNVSTLELGDSALYLCASSLRGQGALTGELFFGEGSRLTVL.

This chain connects TRBV28 to TRBJ2-5; maybe TRBD1 (6 bases). Trimming removed 6 bases from V and 2 bases from J, with 16 bases in between. CDR3 length: 15 amino acids. Germline V gives CDR1 MDHEN, CDR2 SYDVKM. CDR3 coding DNA: TGTGCCAGCAGCGGGGCAGGGGCCCAACAAGAGACCCAGTACTTC. Encoded protein: CASSGAGAQQETQYF.

The chain recombines TRBV27 with TRBJ2-1; 12 bases map to TRBD2. The CDR3 consists of 15 residues. CDR1 MNHEY and CDR2 SMNVEV come from the germline V gene (reference sequence). V dropped 3 bases and J dropped 9; count of bases not matched to a gene: 6. The CDR3 DNA follows: TGTGCCAGCAGTTTGACTAGCGGGAGATCGCGTGAGCAGTTCTTC. This sequence encodes CASSLTSGRSREQFF.

The J gene is TRBJ2-5, the V gene TRBV11-2, with 14 bases identical to TRBD2. Losses at the gene ends were 5 bases for V and 4 bases for J; bases not matched to a gene: 3. CDR3 size: 15 residues. Germline-derived CDR1 and CDR2 are SGHAT and FQNNGV. CDR3 loop: CASSPGLAGVETQYF. The CDR3 region has the DNA TGTGCCAGCAGCCCGGGACTAGCGGGAGTAGAGACCCAGTACTTC.

The chain couples TRBV19 to TRBJ2-1; no firm D call. The germline V gene has CDR1 LNHDA and CDR2 SQIVND (reference sequence). Trimming took 5 bases from V and 0 from J, leaving 8 bases between them. CDR3 length: 14 amino acids. Written as DNA, the CDR3 is TGTGCCAGTAGTGCCCCCTACTCCTACAATGAGCAGTTCTTC. Its protein is CASSAPYSYNEQFF.

CDR3 sequence: CASSLVYAGSYEQYF. CDR3 sequence (DNA): TGTGCCAGCAGCTTAGTTTATGCGGGGTCCTACGAGCAGTACTTC. The rearrangement joins TRBV7-9 to TRBJ2-7; tentative D call: TRBD2 (6 bases). The germline V gene has CDR1 SEHNR and CDR2 FQNEAQ (reference sequence). V lost 1 base to trimming and J lost 1 base, with 11 bases between them. The CDR3 loop spans 15 amino acids.

The chain links TRBV6-5 to TRBJ1-1; 9 bases agree with TRBD1. V shed 7 bases and J 9 bases; nucleotides not matched to a gene: 6. The length of the CDR3 is 12 residues. CDR1 and CDR2 from the germline V gene are MNHEY and SVGAGI. The DNA for the CDR3 is TGTGCCAGCACCCCCGGGACAGGGAAAGCTTTCTTT. Its translation: CASTPGTGKAFF.

CDR3 amino acids: CASSIGLSSYEQYF. The DNA for the CDR3 is TGTGCCAGTAGTATAGGTCTCAGCTCCTACGAGCAGTACTTC. The V and J genes are TRBV19 and TRBJ2-7; D unresolved. Germline CDR1 reads LNHDA; CDR2 reads SQIVND (reference sequence). Trimming left V 1 base short and J 0 bases short, with 7 bases between. The CDR3 is made up of 14 amino acids.

J is TRBJ2-2 and V is TRBV28; tentatively, D is TRBD2 (5 bases). Germline loops: CDR1 MDHEN, CDR2 SYDVKM. V was pared by 3 bases and J by 2 bases, with 19 bases between. The CDR3 extends over 18 amino acids. This chain's CDR3 is CASSFSGRRTDNTGELFF. The CDR3 DNA reads as TGTGCCAGCAGTTTTAGTGGACGACGGACTGATAACACCGGGGAGCTGTTTTTT.

The chain links TRBV5-6 to TRBJ2-1; TRBD2 agrees at 8 bases. J lost 0 bases, V lost 3 bases, and 8 bases had no gene match. Germline V gene lookup returns CDR1 SGHDT and CDR2 YYEEEE. The CDR3 loop spans 17 amino acids. The CDR3 sequence is CASSSRTSWSSYNEQFF. CDR3 sequence (DNA): TGTGCCAGCAGCTCCAGGACTAGCTGGAGCTCCTACAATGAGCAGTTCTTC.

This clone was picked up a small number of times. One end of the junction does not line up with germline, which may come from a read error. The chain employs TRBV27 and TRBJ1-1, with TRBD1 identical over 8 bases. CDR1 is MNHEY, CDR2 SMNVEV, per germline (reference sequence). The CDR3 has 17 amino acids. The CDR3 reads CASRLSGTGAGGTEAFF. The CDR3 DNA is TGTGCCAGCAGGTTATCCGGGACAGGAGCGGGGGGCACTGAAGCTTTCTTT.

The genes are TRBV5-1 and TRBJ2-7; 10 bases fit TRBD2. V was clipped by 0 bases and J by 3 bases; unmatched bases: 3. CDR1 and CDR2 from the germline V gene are SGHRS and YFSETQ. The CDR3 loop spans 15 amino acids. The CDR3 sequence is CASSLAAGGFYEQYF. As DNA, the CDR3 is TGCGCCAGCAGCTTGGCAGCGGGAGGGTTCTACGAGCAGTACTTC.

This clone was detected a few times. The CDR3, as DNA: TGTGCCAGTAGTTCACAGGGACCCGGGGCCAACGTCCTGACTTTC. Translating gives CASSSQGPGANVLTF. The V and J genes are TRBV19 and TRBJ2-6, with D possibly being TRBD1 (6 bases). Germline lookup yields CDR1 LNHDA and CDR2 SQIVND (reference sequence). This CDR3 is built from 15 residues. The ends were cut back, 5 bases at V and 4 bases at J, with 12 bases in the middle.